This T cell receptor beta chain came from a study of T cells expressing NK-cell markers. TCRdb reanalyzed the 5' RACE reads and collapses them to one entry per CDR3 protein, without DNA. This table lists around 380,000 distinct CDR3 sequences. The CDR3 contains 13 residues. The V gene's germline CDR1 is LGHDT and CDR2 YNNKEL (reference sequence). Specimen: blood T cells: a sorted CD56 or NKG2C T cell subset, CD4+ or CD8+ T cells, or bulk PBMC T cells (not recorded which). J is TRBJ2-2 and V is TRBV3-1. The receptor was derived from a woman between 45 and 60 years old in good health. The CDR3: CASSQWQAGELFF.